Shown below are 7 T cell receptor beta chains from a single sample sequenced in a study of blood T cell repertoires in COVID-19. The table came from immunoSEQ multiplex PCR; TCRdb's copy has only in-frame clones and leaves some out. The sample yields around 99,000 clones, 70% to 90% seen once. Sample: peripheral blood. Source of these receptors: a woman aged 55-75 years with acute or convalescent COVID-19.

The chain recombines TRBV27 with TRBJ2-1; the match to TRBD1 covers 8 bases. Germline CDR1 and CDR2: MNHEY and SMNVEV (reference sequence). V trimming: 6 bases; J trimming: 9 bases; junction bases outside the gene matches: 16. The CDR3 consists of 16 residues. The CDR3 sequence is CASRPSNQGAQGEQFF. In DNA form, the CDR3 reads TGTGCCAGCAGGCCCTCGAACCAGGGGGCGCAGGGTGAGCAGTTCTTC.

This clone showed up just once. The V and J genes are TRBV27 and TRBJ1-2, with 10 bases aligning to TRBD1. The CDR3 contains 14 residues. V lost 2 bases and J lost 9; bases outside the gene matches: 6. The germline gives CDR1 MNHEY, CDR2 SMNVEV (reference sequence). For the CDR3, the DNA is TGTGCCAGCAGTTTAGGGACAGGGGAGAGGAGCTACACCTTC. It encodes CASSLGTGERSYTF.

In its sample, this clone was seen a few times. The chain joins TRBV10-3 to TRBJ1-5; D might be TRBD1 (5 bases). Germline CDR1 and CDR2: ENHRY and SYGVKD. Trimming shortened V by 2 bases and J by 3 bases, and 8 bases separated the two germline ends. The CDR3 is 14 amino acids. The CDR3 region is CAISEGHNNQPQHF. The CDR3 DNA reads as TGTGCCATCAGTGAGGGACATAACAATCAGCCCCAGCATTTT.

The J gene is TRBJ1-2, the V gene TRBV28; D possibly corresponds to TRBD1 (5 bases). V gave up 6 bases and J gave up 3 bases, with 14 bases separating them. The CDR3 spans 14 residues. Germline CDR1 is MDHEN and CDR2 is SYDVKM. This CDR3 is CASSKGAGHYGYTF. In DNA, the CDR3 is TGTGCCAGCAGCAAAGGAGCAGGGCACTATGGCTACACCTTC.

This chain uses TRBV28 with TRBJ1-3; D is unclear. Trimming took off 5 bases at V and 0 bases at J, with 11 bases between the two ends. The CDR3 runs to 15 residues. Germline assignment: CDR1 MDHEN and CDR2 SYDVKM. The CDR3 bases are TGTGCCAGCAGTGCGGCGGAGAGCTCTGGAAACACCATATATTTT. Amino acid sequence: CASSAAESSGNTIYF.

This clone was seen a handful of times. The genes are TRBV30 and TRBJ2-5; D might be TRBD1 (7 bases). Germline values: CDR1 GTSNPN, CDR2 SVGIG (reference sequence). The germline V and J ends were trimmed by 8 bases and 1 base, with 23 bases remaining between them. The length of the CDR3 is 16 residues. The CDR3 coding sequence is TGTGCCCATGGAGGGGGCAGTTTGGGCCCCCAAGAGACCCAGTACTTC. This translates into CAHGGGSLGPQETQYF.

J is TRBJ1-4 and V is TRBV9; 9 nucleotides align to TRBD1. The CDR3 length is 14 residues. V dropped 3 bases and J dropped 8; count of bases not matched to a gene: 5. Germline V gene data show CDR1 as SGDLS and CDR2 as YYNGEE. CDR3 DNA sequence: TGTGCCAGCAGCGCCCGGACAGGGGTAGAAAAACTGTTTTTT. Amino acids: CASSARTGVEKLFF.